This T cell receptor beta chain was identified in a study of blood T cell repertoires in COVID-19. Overall study context: COVID-19 samples, acute and convalescent, were from the United States, Italy and Spain. From T cells, B-cell-depleted T cells, or PBMCs came the material, which was cDNA or gDNA.

Followed longitudinally, the Seattle patients had been enrolled during active infection. TCRdb keeps only in-frame clones here, not all; method: immunoSEQ multiplex PCR. The table records a few hundred thousand clones, approximately 83% of them present only once. Germline V gene sequence: CDR1 LGHDT, CDR2 YNNKEL (reference sequence). The V end lost 3 bases, the J end lost 11 bases, and 19 bases lay between the germline ends. This CDR3 is 14 amino acids long. This clonotype originated in a woman under 40 with COVID-19, enrolled during active disease. This sequence joins TRBV3-1 (or the pseudogene TRBV3-2) and TRBJ1-2; D call uncertain. Specimen: peripheral blood. The CDR3 reads CASSHRDFSIGYTF. CDR3 bases: TGTGCCAGCAGCCACCGGGATTTCTCTATTGGGTACACCTTC.